The entry that follows covers one T cell receptor (beta chain) sequence. Its antigen is not identified. This record comes from a study of T cell responses to AZD1222 COVID-19 vaccine. TCRdb's copy holds only in-frame clones and misses some; the assay was immunoSEQ multiplex PCR. The top ten hold about 4.6% of the sample, which has approximately 120,000 clones, around 87% seen once. The CDR3 has 13 residues. Trimming took 2 bases from V and 6 from J, leaving 11 bases between them. The germline V gene has CDR1 SGHNT and CDR2 YYREEE (reference sequence). General observations from the study: Seropositive at baseline were only 5 or 6 AZD1222 recipients.

Second-dose groups at about 4 or about 12 weeks were pooled. This chain uses TRBV5-4 with TRBJ1-2; D not certain. The TCR was taken from an adult who received the AZD1222 COVID-19 vaccine. The specimen comprised peripheral blood, sampled 28 days after the second AZD1222 dose. The CDR3 region has the DNA TGTGCCAGCAGCTTATGGAGGATGGATGGCTACACCTTC. This encodes CASSLWRMDGYTF.